The rows below give T cell receptor beta chains drawn from one sample of a study of CD8+CD57+ T cells in acquired aplastic anemia. TCRdb called the reads again in MiXCR, with one record for every CDR3 protein. The table has roughly 160,000 distinct CDR3 sequences, roughly 63% seen once; the top ten hold about 41%. What was sequenced was sorted CD4+, CD8+, or CD8+CD57+ T cells (not recorded which) from PBMCs. The receptors come from a human donor in good health. The CDR3 runs from the conserved cysteine through the conserved F or W. A D gene is named only where the DNA matches it firmly. Only some rows state a clone size, as once, few, many or a class for expanded clones.

D gene: TRBD2
J gene: TRBJ2-1
clone size: -
CDR3 length: 16
V gene: TRBV2
CDR3 protein: CASSSTAGSSYNEQFF
CDR3 DNA: TGTGCCAGCAGTTCCACAGCGGGGAGCTCCTACAATGAGCAGTTCTTC

D gene: -
J gene: TRBJ2-7
clone size: -
CDR3 length: 13
V gene: TRBV7-3
CDR3 protein: CASSLGAKGEQYF
CDR3 DNA: TGTGCCAGCAGCTTAGGGGCGAAGGGCGAGCAGTACTTC

D gene: -
J gene: TRBJ1-2
clone size: once
CDR3 length: 12
V gene: TRBV19
CDR3 protein: CATRDRNYGYTF
CDR3 DNA: TGTGCCACGCGTGACAGGAACTATGGCTACACCTTC

D gene: -
J gene: TRBJ2-7
clone size: many
CDR3 length: 12
V gene: TRBV2
CDR3 protein: CASSVLFHEQYF
CDR3 DNA: TGTGCCAGCAGTGTACTATTCCACGAGCAGTACTTC

D gene: TRBD2
J gene: TRBJ2-7
clone size: -
CDR3 length: 15
V gene: TRBV10-1
CDR3 protein: CASSEHLTSAYEQYF
CDR3 DNA: TGCGCCAGCAGTGAGCATTTGACTAGCGCCTACGAGCAGTACTTC

D gene: -
J gene: TRBJ1-5
clone size: -
CDR3 length: 14
V gene: TRBV7-8
CDR3 protein: CASSLLQGNQPQHF
CDR3 DNA: TGTGCCAGCAGCCTCTTGCAGGGAAATCAGCCCCAGCATTTT

D gene: -
J gene: TRBJ1-6
clone size: -
CDR3 length: 13
V gene: TRBV19
CDR3 protein: CASTPGFNSPLHF
CDR3 DNA: TGTGCCAGTACTCCGGGTTTCAATTCACCCCTCCACTTT

D gene: TRBD2
J gene: TRBJ2-3
clone size: -
CDR3 length: 15
V gene: TRBV20-1
CDR3 protein: CSARVAGGSTDTQYF
CDR3 DNA: TGCAGTGCTAGAGTTGCGGGAGGTTCCACAGATACGCAGTATTTT

D gene: -
J gene: TRBJ2-7
clone size: -
CDR3 length: 14
V gene: TRBV6-5
CDR3 protein: CASSLRRESYEQYF
CDR3 DNA: TGTGCCAGCAGCTTAAGGCGGGAATCCTACGAGCAGTACTTC

D gene: -
J gene: TRBJ2-1
clone size: -
CDR3 length: 16
V gene: TRBV15
CDR3 protein: CATSSARDSEYNEQFF
CDR3 DNA: TGTGCCACCAGCAGTGCTAGAGACTCAGAATACAATGAGCAGTTCTTC

D gene: -
J gene: TRBJ2-7
clone size: many
CDR3 length: 13
V gene: TRBV24-1
CDR3 protein: CATSDSDNYEQYF
CDR3 DNA: TGTGCCACCAGTGATTCAGACAACTACGAGCAGTACTTC

D gene: TRBD1
J gene: TRBJ2-5
clone size: few
CDR3 length: 13
V gene: TRBV14
CDR3 protein: CASSRDREETQYF
CDR3 DNA: TGTGCCAGCAGCCGTGACAGGGAAGAGACCCAGTACTTC

D gene: TRBD1
J gene: TRBJ1-5
clone size: -
CDR3 length: 16
V gene: TRBV7-2
CDR3 protein: CASSLGTGGGHQPQHF
CDR3 DNA: TGTGCCAGCAGCTTAGGGACGGGAGGGGGCCACCAGCCCCAGCATTTT

D gene: -
J gene: TRBJ2-5
clone size: -
CDR3 length: 12
V gene: TRBV7-7
CDR3 protein: CASSSSAETQYF
CDR3 DNA: TGTGCCAGCAGCTCTAGTGCAGAGACCCAGTACTTC

D gene: -
J gene: TRBJ2-1
clone size: many
CDR3 length: 12
V gene: TRBV10-1
CDR3 protein: CASSQKPDEQFF
CDR3 DNA: TGCGCCAGCAGCCAGAAACCTGATGAGCAGTTCTTC

D gene: -
J gene: TRBJ1-6
clone size: -
CDR3 length: 11
V gene: TRBV9
CDR3 protein: CAGSSPSPLHF
CDR3 DNA: TGTGCCGGCAGCTCCCCGTCACCCCTCCACTTC

D gene: TRBD2
J gene: TRBJ2-7
clone size: -
CDR3 length: 15
V gene: TRBV10-3
CDR3 protein: CASSSGGTGWYEQYF
CDR3 DNA: TGTGCCAGCAGTTCGGGGGGGACCGGGTGGTACGAGCAGTACTTC

D gene: TRBD2
J gene: TRBJ2-2
clone size: -
CDR3 length: 15
V gene: TRBV19
CDR3 protein: CASRNSGIDTGELFF
CDR3 DNA: TGTGCCAGTAGAAATAGCGGGATAGACACCGGGGAGCTGTTTTTT

D gene: -
J gene: TRBJ2-7
clone size: -
CDR3 length: 15
V gene: TRBV4-1
CDR3 protein: CASSQERGRAYEQYF
CDR3 DNA: TGCGCCAGCAGCCAAGAGAGGGGGAGGGCTTACGAGCAGTACTTC

D gene: TRBD1
J gene: TRBJ1-6
clone size: -
CDR3 length: 16
V gene: TRBV11-3
CDR3 protein: CASSLGGQGSNSPLHF
CDR3 DNA: TGTGCCAGCAGCCTAGGGGGACAGGGGTCTAATTCACCCCTCCACTTT

D gene: TRBD1
J gene: TRBJ1-6
clone size: few
CDR3 length: 13
V gene: TRBV20-1
CDR3 protein: CSAKGQGNSPLHF
CDR3 DNA: TGCAGTGCTAAGGGACAGGGCAATTCACCCCTCCACTTT

D gene: TRBD2
J gene: TRBJ2-7
clone size: -
CDR3 length: 16
V gene: TRBV20-1
CDR3 protein: CSARERGLAGVCEQYF
CDR3 DNA: TGCAGTGCTAGAGAACGCGGACTAGCGGGAGTTTGCGAGCAGTACTTC

D gene: TRBD1
J gene: TRBJ2-3
clone size: -
CDR3 length: 13
V gene: TRBV29-1
CDR3 protein: CSASTGSADTQYF
CDR3 DNA: TGCAGCGCCTCGACAGGGAGCGCAGATACGCAGTATTTT

D gene: -
J gene: TRBJ2-7
clone size: -
CDR3 length: 11
V gene: TRBV7-9
CDR3 protein: CASSRGTEQYF
CDR3 DNA: TGTGCCAGCAGCCGTGGGACAGAGCAGTACTTC

D gene: -
J gene: TRBJ2-7
clone size: -
CDR3 length: 14
V gene: TRBV15
CDR3 protein: CATSRDVGAYEQYF
CDR3 DNA: TGTGCCACCAGCAGAGATGTAGGAGCCTACGAGCAGTACTTC

D gene: -
J gene: TRBJ2-6
clone size: -
CDR3 length: 15
V gene: TRBV29-1
CDR3 protein: CSVVLGQGGANVLTF
CDR3 DNA: TGCAGCGTTGTTCTAGGCCAGGGCGGGGCCAACGTCCTGACTTTC